The next 27 T cell receptor beta chains were all read from a single sample in a study of shared clonotypes between healthy human individuals. The method was immunoSEQ multiplex PCR; TCRdb's version includes in-frame clones alone and lacks a portion of them. The sample lists about 2.3 million clones, around 92% occurring once. The specimen sequenced was naive CD4+ T cells from PBMCs. Subset noted: CD45RA+ positively selected. The receptors were gathered from a man aged 18 to 35 in good health. Some clones in this sample may be carry-over from other donors' samples.

The chain employs TRBV6-1 and TRBJ2-7, with no clear D. Trimming left V 8 bases short and J 7 bases short, with 21 bases between. The germline V gene encodes CDR1 MNHNS and CDR2 SASEGT. The CDR3 is made up of 14 amino acids. The CDR3 spells CASGVATHWVEQYF. The CDR3 DNA reads as TGTGCCAGCGGTGTGGCGACCCATTGGGTAGAGCAGTACTTC.

The CDR3 bases are TGTGCCAGCAGCCAAGGCGGGAGCGGGGGGGCCGGGGCCAACGTCCTGACTTTC. It codes for CASSQGGSGGAGANVLTF. This chain uses TRBV14 with TRBJ2-6; 10 bases line up with TRBD2. Germline CDR1 reads SGHDN; CDR2 reads FVKESK. The CDR3 runs to 18 residues. V lost 1 base and J lost 4; bases outside the gene matches: 7.

This clone was seen a single time. V gene TRBV7-9 combines with J gene TRBJ1-1; tentative D call: TRBD1 (5 bases). V lost 3 bases to trimming and J lost 10 bases, with 12 bases between them. Germline lookup yields CDR1 SEHNR and CDR2 FQNEAQ (reference sequence). The CDR3 has 12 residues. Here the CDR3 reads CASSFAGRRAFF. CDR3 coding DNA: TGTGCCAGCAGCTTCGCGGGGCGTAGAGCTTTCTTT.

Details on this clone: At the DNA level, this CDR3 is encoded by other sequences in the same sample as well. The CDR3 sequence: CASSISSGSTDTQYF. CDR3 nucleotide sequence: TGTGCCAGTAGTATTAGTAGCGGGAGCACAGATACGCAGTATTTT. This sequence joins TRBV19 and TRBJ2-3; 7 bases agree with TRBD2. The CDR3 is 15 residues long. Germline CDR1 and CDR2: LNHDA and SQIVND (reference sequence). V shed 3 bases and J 0 bases; nucleotides not matched to a gene: 3. The complete variable domain, with remaining parts taken from reference TRBV19 and TRBJ2-3, reads DGGITQSPKYLFRKEGQNVTLSCEQNLNHDAMYWYRQDPGQGLRLIYYSQIVNDFQKGDIAEGYSVSREKKESFPLTVTSAQKNPTAFYLCASSISSGSTDTQYFGPGTRLTVL.

In DNA, the CDR3 is TGTGCCAGCAGCGGGGCGGGAGCCAATGAAGATACGCAGTATTTT. This gives the protein CASSGAGANEDTQYF. The gene calls are TRBV9 and TRBJ2-3; TRBD2 agrees at 7 bases. The CDR3 has 15 residues. Per germline, CDR1 SGDLS and CDR2 YYNGEE. V trimming: 3 bases; J trimming: 5 bases; junction bases outside the gene matches: 9.

The V and J genes are TRBV11-2 and TRBJ1-2, with D possibly being TRBD1 (5 bases). The germline V gene has CDR1 SGHAT and CDR2 FQNNGV. V shed 5 bases and J shed 3 bases, with 19 bases lying between them. The CDR3 has 16 amino acids. CDR3 nucleotides: TGTGCCAGCAGCAGCAGAAACCGATTAGGGGACTATGGCTACACCTTC. Translating gives CASSSRNRLGDYGYTF. Combining the CDR3 with reference TRBV11-2 and TRBJ1-2 gives the whole variable domain EAGVAQSPRYKIIEKRQSVAFWCNPISGHATLYWYQQILGQGPKLLIQFQNNGVVDDSQLPKDRFSAERLKGVDSTLKIQPAKLEDSAVYLCASSSRNRLGDYGYTFGSGTRLTVV.

The V and J genes are TRBV11-3 and TRBJ2-1; TRBD2 aligns across 12 bases. The CDR3 extends over 19 amino acids. Germline-derived CDR1 and CDR2 are SGHNT and YENEEA. After removal of 3 bases from V and 1 base from J, the junction contained 10 bases not matched to a gene. The CDR3 here is CASSLDGLAGGSSYNEQFF. CDR3 in DNA: TGTGCCAGCAGCTTGGATGGGCTAGCGGGAGGGTCTTCCTACAATGAGCAGTTCTTC.

The rearrangement uses TRBV27 and TRBJ2-1; tentative D call: TRBD2 (6 bases). Germline V gene data show CDR1 as MNHEY and CDR2 as SMNVEV (reference sequence). V shed 6 bases and J shed 1 base, with 13 bases lying between them. The CDR3 has 15 amino acids. CDR3 residues: CASRIPGTSYNEQFF. The CDR3 nucleotides are TGTGCCAGCAGGATACCAGGGACTTCCTACAATGAGCAGTTCTTC.

Note on this clone: Other DNA sequences in the sample encode the same CDR3. The chain uses TRBV5-1 and TRBJ1-4, with 8 positions matching TRBD1. The CDR3 length is 14 residues. Germline CDR1 is SGHRS and CDR2 is YFSETQ. The V gene end was trimmed by 2 bases and the J gene end by 8 bases; junction bases not matched to a gene: 5. The CDR3 sequence: CASSLQGVGEKLFF. As DNA, the CDR3 is TGCGCCAGCAGCTTACAGGGGGTTGGGGAAAAACTGTTTTTT.

Of note for this clone: Other DNA sequences in this specimen translate into the identical CDR3. The gene calls are TRBV28 and TRBJ1-4; D is possibly TRBD1 (5 bases). The CDR3 length is 14 residues. Trimming took 2 bases from V and 4 from J, leaving 8 bases between them. Looked up from germline, CDR1 is MDHEN and CDR2 is SYDVKM. This CDR3 is CASSLGGGNEKLFF. The CDR3 DNA sequence: TGTGCCAGCAGTTTAGGGGGGGGTAATGAAAAACTGTTTTTT.

V gene TRBV5-1 combines with J gene TRBJ2-1; D not certain. V shed 0 bases and J shed 5 bases, with 6 bases lying between them. The CDR3 has 13 amino acids. Germline CDR1 SGHRS, CDR2 YFSETQ. CDR3 loop: CASSLAVHNEQFF. As DNA, the CDR3 is TGCGCCAGCAGCTTGGCCGTGCACAATGAGCAGTTCTTC.

The chain employs TRBV2 and TRBJ1-3; the match to TRBD1 covers 9 bases. The V gene end was trimmed by 5 bases and the J gene end by 9 bases; junction bases not matched to a gene: 11. The germline gives CDR1 SNHLY, CDR2 FYNNEI. This CDR3 contains 15 residues. The CDR3: CASSSGQGFVSTIYF. CDR3 nucleotide sequence: TGTGCCAGCAGTTCGGGACAGGGTTTTGTTAGCACCATATATTTT.

This chain uses TRBV4-1 with TRBJ2-7, with unresolved D. Between the trimmed V and J ends, which lost 4 bases and 1 base, there was a span of 11 bases. The CDR3 has 14 residues. Germline loops: CDR1 MGHRA, CDR2 YSYEKL. The CDR3 DNA reads TGCGCCAGCAGCCGGCAGCAGGATTCCTACGAGCAGTACTTC. Its protein product is CASSRQQDSYEQYF.

V is TRBV10-3 and J is TRBJ1-2, with 8 bases matching TRBD1. The CDR3 runs to 14 residues. Germline lookup yields CDR1 ENHRY and CDR2 SYGVKD. The J segment lost 4 bases and the V segment lost 2 bases, leaving 3 bases of the junction unmatched. The CDR3 bases are TGTGCCATCAGTGAGAGGACAGGGTCCTATGGCTACACCTTC. This encodes CAISERTGSYGYTF.

This chain joins TRBV7-2 and TRBJ2-1, with D perhaps matching TRBD1 (6 bases). Germline CDR1 SGHTA, CDR2 FQGNSA. This CDR3 spans 15 amino acids. The V end lost 2 bases, the J end lost 2 bases, and 10 bases lay between the germline ends. The CDR3 region is CASSLTRDTYNEQFF. In DNA form, the CDR3 reads TGTGCCAGCAGCTTAACCCGGGACACCTACAATGAGCAGTTCTTC. The whole variable domain, filled in from reference TRBV7-2 and TRBJ2-1, reads GAGVSQSPSNKVTEKGKDVELRCDPISGHTALYWYRQSLGQGLEFLIYFQGNSAPDKSGLPSDRFSAERTGGSVSTLTIQRTQQEDSAVYLCASSLTRDTYNEQFFGPGTRLTVL.

The CDR3 DNA follows: TGTGCCAGCAGCTTTGAATACGGGGAGCTGTTTTTT. Protein: CASSFEYGELFF. The chain uses TRBV7-6 and TRBJ2-2; D is uncertain. CDR3 size: 12 residues. Germline assignment: CDR1 SGHVS and CDR2 FNYEAQ. V was pared by 3 bases and J by 7 bases, with 6 bases between.

J is TRBJ1-5 and V is TRBV6-5, with no clear D. The CDR3 is made up of 15 amino acids. Germline V gives CDR1 MNHEY, CDR2 SVGAGI. Trimming took off 0 bases at V and 1 base at J, with 7 bases between the two ends. DNA of the CDR3: TGTGCCAGCAGTTACTCCGTTCTGAGCAATCAGCCCCAGCATTTT. This codes for CASSYSVLSNQPQHF.

This chain connects TRBV7-8 to TRBJ1-1; D gene unclear. The V and J ends lost 6 bases and 6 bases respectively, with 17 bases between them. This CDR3 comprises 14 residues. The germline V gene has CDR1 SGHVS and CDR2 FQNEAQ. CDR3 sequence reads: CASRRTYPGPEAFF. The CDR3 DNA sequence: TGTGCCAGCAGACGGACGTACCCGGGCCCTGAAGCTTTCTTT. The complete variable domain, with remaining parts taken from reference TRBV7-8 and TRBJ1-1, reads GAGVSQSPRYKVAKRGQDVALRCDPISGHVSLFWYQQALGQGPEFLTYFQNEAQLDKSGLPSDRFFAERPEGSVSTLKIQRTQQEDSAVYLCASRRTYPGPEAFFGQGTRLTVV.

This chain connects TRBV27 to TRBJ1-1, with 7 bases matching TRBD1. Germline V gene data show CDR1 as MNHEY and CDR2 as SMNVEV (reference sequence). The J segment lost 3 bases and the V segment lost 6 bases, leaving 10 bases of the junction unmatched. The CDR3 runs 15 residues. The DNA for the CDR3 is TGTGCCAGCAGCCCGAAACAGGGGTGGTACACTGAAGCTTTCTTT. This translates into CASSPKQGWYTEAFF.

This clone occurred once. The rearrangement uses TRBV5-1 and TRBJ2-5, with D hard to call. This CDR3 is 14 amino acids long. Trimming shortened V by 5 bases and J by 0 bases, and 11 bases separated the two germline ends. The germline V gene has CDR1 SGHRS and CDR2 YFSETQ. The chain's CDR3 is CASREAPHQETQYF. The CDR3 DNA is TGCGCCAGCAGAGAGGCCCCGCACCAAGAGACCCAGTACTTC.

V usage is TRBV25-1 and J usage is TRBJ2-7, with D perhaps TRBD1 or TRBD2 (5 bases each). CDR1 and CDR2 (germline): MGHDK, SYGVNS. Trimming cost V 1 base and J 7 bases, with 14 bases left between them. The CDR3 sequence is 14 residues long. This CDR3 is CASSESKGPGEQYF. The CDR3 DNA is TGTGCCAGCAGTGAATCTAAGGGGCCGGGGGAGCAGTACTTC.

This rearrangement joins TRBV4-2 to TRBJ2-1, with unresolved D. This CDR3 comprises 17 residues. Germline V gene data show CDR1 as LGHNA and CDR2 as YNFKEQ. V was trimmed by 0 bases and J by 8 bases, leaving 20 bases between them. Here the CDR3 DNA reads TGTGCCAGCAGCCAAGATAGCACCGCGGTTCTTCGGGATGAGCAGTTCTTC. This sequence encodes CASSQDSTAVLRDEQFF.

The rearrangement links TRBV9 to TRBJ2-6, with D possibly matching TRBD1 (6 bases). The length of the CDR3 is 17 residues. V lost 3 bases and J lost 0, with 13 bases in between. Germline CDR1 reads SGDLS; CDR2 reads YYNGEE. CDR3 sequence (DNA): TGTGCCAGCAGCGCCTTAGACAGGTCCTCTGGGGCCAACGTCCTGACTTTC. It specifies CASSALDRSSGANVLTF. Full variable domain (outside the CDR3, taken from reference TRBV9 and TRBJ2-6): DSGVTQTPKHLITATGQRVTLRCSPRSGDLSVYWYQQSLDQGLQFLIQYYNGEERAKGNILERFSAQQFPDLHSELNLSSLELGDSALYFCASSALDRSSGANVLTFGAGSRLTVL.

This sequence joins TRBV27 and TRBJ2-3; 8 bases map to TRBD1. The V gene end was trimmed by 6 bases and the J gene end by 2 bases; junction bases not matched to a gene: 13. Germline CDR1 is MNHEY and CDR2 is SMNVEV (reference sequence). The CDR3 length is 17 residues. The CDR3 protein is CASRPTSDRGVTDTQYF. CDR3 sequence (DNA): TGTGCCAGCAGACCTACATCCGACAGGGGAGTCACAGATACGCAGTATTTT.

The chain is built from TRBV5-1 and TRBJ2-3; 14 nucleotides align to TRBD2. The CDR3 totals 18 residues. V lost 7 bases and J lost 1; bases outside the gene matches: 11. Germline V gene lookup returns CDR1 SGHRS and CDR2 YFSETQ. The DNA for the CDR3 is TGCGCCAGCGGCCATGGGACTAGCGGGAGAGGGGGCACAGATACGCAGTATTTT. Protein sequence: CASGHGTSGRGGTDTQYF. Combining the CDR3 with reference TRBV5-1 and TRBJ2-3 gives the whole variable domain KAGVTQTPRYLIKTRGQQVTLSCSPISGHRSVSWYQQTPGQGLQFLFEYFSETQRNKGNFPGRFSGRQFSNSRSEMNVSTLELGDSALYLCASGHGTSGRGGTDTQYFGPGTRLTVL.

The chain employs TRBV10-3 and TRBJ1-2; a possible D gene is TRBD1 (5 bases). This CDR3 has 14 residues. Germline loops: CDR1 ENHRY, CDR2 SYGVKD. With 10 bases removed from V and 7 bases from J, the gap between germline ends came to 22 bases. In DNA form, the CDR3 reads TGTGCCACCAATGGGGCAGAACAGAGGAGTGGCTACACCTTC. This sequence encodes CATNGAEQRSGYTF.

This sequence joins TRBV19 and TRBJ2-1; tentative D call: TRBD2 (5 bases). Germline V gives CDR1 LNHDA, CDR2 SQIVND (reference sequence). V lost 7 bases and J 1 base, leaving 11 bases between the germline ends. The CDR3 is made up of 14 amino acids. CDR3 DNA sequence: TGTGCCAGTAATAGCGTCTCTTCCTACAATGAGCAGTTCTTC. This sequence encodes CASNSVSSYNEQFF.